One sample yielded the 6 T cell receptor beta chains listed below, sequenced in a study of T-cell memory formation after mild COVID-19 (dated by TCRdb to the early 2020s). The library was made by 5' RACE. TCRdb names Illumina NovaSeq 6000 as the instrument used. The public reads were reprocessed in TCRdb via fastp at Q25 and MiXCR, keeping in-frame beta chains. Every entry covers one CDR3 protein and lists the most common genes and DNA from its rows. The sample records 250,000 or so distinct CDR3 sequences, more than 8% of which are singletons. Around a fifth of the sample lies in the top ten. Sequenced input: PBMCs or a T cell subset sorted from them (not recorded which). These receptors were taken from a young man who had mild COVID-19 (a few samples of this study predate the infection). The sample titles of this study are shuffled in the database, so cell type and time point are left out; the donor was told from shared clones.

In its sample, this clonotype was seen many times. The gene calls are TRBV5-1 and TRBJ2-1, with a possible D match to TRBD1 (5 bases). Germline CDR1 is SGHRS and CDR2 is YFSETQ. The CDR3 extends over 14 amino acids. V lost 0 bases and J 6 bases, leaving 10 bases between the germline ends. CDR3: CASSLGGRVNEQFF. CDR3 nucleotide sequence: TGCGCCAGCAGCTTGGGGGGCAGGGTCAATGAGCAGTTCTTC.

The chain has TRBV4-1 and TRBJ1-5; 8 bases line up with TRBD1. Germline V gene sequence: CDR1 MGHRA, CDR2 YSYEKL. The CDR3 loop spans 16 amino acids. With 5 bases clipped from V and 2 bases from J, the junction kept 8 bases outside the gene matches. The CDR3 nucleotides read TGCGCCAGCAGCATGAGGACAGGGCGAGGCAATCAGCCCCAGCATTTT. It is translated as CASSMRTGRGNQPQHF.

The chain joins TRBV5-5 to TRBJ2-7, with TRBD1 as a possible D gene (5 bases). Germline CDR1 SGHKS, CDR2 YYEKEE (reference sequence). V lost 6 bases and J lost 4, with 17 bases in between. This CDR3 spans 14 amino acids. As DNA, the CDR3 is TGTGCCAGCACCGAGTACGACAGCGAATACGAGCAGTACTTC. Translation: CASTEYDSEYEQYF.

Many counts were recorded for this clonotype. The chain carries TRBV7-2 and TRBJ1-2; D is unclear. This CDR3 has 14 amino acids. V lost 2 bases, J lost 2 bases, and 9 bases lay in between. CDR1 and CDR2 from the germline V gene are SGHTA and FQGNSA. Here the CDR3 reads CASSLLLGNYGYTF. In nucleotides, the CDR3 is TGTGCCAGCAGCTTACTTTTGGGGAACTATGGCTACACCTTC.

The J gene is TRBJ1-2, the V gene TRBV4-3; possibly TRBD1 for D (6 bases). Germline loops: CDR1 LGHNA, CDR2 YSLEER. The length of the CDR3 is 15 residues. V was shortened by 4 bases and J by 5 bases, with 17 bases between the two germline ends. The chain's CDR3 is CASSLGGGLPYGYTF. For the CDR3, the DNA is TGCGCCAGCAGCCTAGGGGGGGGCCTGCCATATGGCTACACCTTC.

This clonotype was detected many times. This rearrangement joins TRBV20-1 to TRBJ2-3; 7 bases are a match to TRBD2. This CDR3 spans 12 amino acids. Unmatched junction bases numbered 0, after V lost 1 base and J lost 5 bases. CDR1 DFQATT and CDR2 SNEGSKA come from the germline V gene (reference sequence). The CDR3: CSARGGGDTQYF. The CDR3 coding sequence is TGCAGTGCTAGAGGGGGGGGAGATACGCAGTATTTT.